Listed below are T cell receptor beta chains from one sample, sequenced in a study of cytomegalovirus exposure and HLA in healthy donors. The method was immunoSEQ multiplex PCR; TCRdb's version includes in-frame clones alone and lacks a portion of them. The sample lists over 100,000 clones, 77% occurring once. Sequenced input: PBMCs. These receptors were collected from a male donor in good health and CMV-seropositive. The CDR3 runs from the conserved cysteine through the conserved F or W. The D gene is left open where the match is weak. The size field is filled for only some rows; it gives once, few, many or a size class.

V	D	size	J	CDR3	DNA
TRBV7-9	TRBD1	.	TRBJ2-2	CSSSLGQGAPGELFF	TGTTCCAGCAGCCTCGGACAGGGGGCTCCCGGGGAGCTGTTTTTT
TRBV28	TRBD2	.	TRBJ2-1	CASSFGTSGRWDNEQFF	TGTGCCAGCAGTTTTGGTACTAGCGGGAGGTGGGACAATGAGCAGTTCTTC
TRBV30	TRBD1	.	TRBJ2-7	CAWSALGTGNYEQYF	TGTGCCTGGAGTGCCTTAGGGACAGGGAACTACGAGCAGTACTTC
TRBV4-2	.	.	TRBJ2-1	CASSLYGGPNEQFF	TGTGCCAGCAGCCTTTACGGGGGACCGAATGAGCAGTTCTTC
TRBV15	.	.	TRBJ2-5	CATSRTNGGQETQYF	TGTGCCACCAGCAGAACCAACGGAGGCCAAGAGACCCAGTACTTC
TRBV6-5	.	few	TRBJ1-6	CASSGGAVYNSPLHF	TGTGCCAGCAGTGGGGGGGCTGTCTATAATTCACCCCTCCACTTT
TRBV13	TRBD2	.	TRBJ2-5	CASSLAGGRETQYF	TGTGCCAGCAGCTTAGCGGGGGGGCGAGAGACCCAGTACTTC
TRBV2	TRBD2	.	TRBJ2-5	CASRALTSGRRETQYF	TGTGCCAGCAGAGCCCTTACTAGCGGGAGACGGGAGACCCAGTACTTC
TRBV6-5	TRBD1	.	TRBJ2-2	CASSDGQGATGELFF	TGTGCCAGCAGCGATGGACAGGGGGCTACCGGGGAGCTGTTTTTT
TRBV6-4	.	.	TRBJ2-3	CASSEGRSSTDTQYF	TGTGCCAGCAGTGAAGGGAGATCTAGCACAGATACGCAGTATTTT
TRBV6-5	TRBD1	.	TRBJ2-7	CARNGTGRRYEQYF	TGTGCCAGGAATGGGACAGGGAGGCGCTACGAGCAGTACTTC
TRBV7-7	.	.	TRBJ1-2	CASSPEANYGYTF	TGTGCCAGCAGCCCCGAGGCTAACTATGGCTACACCTTC
TRBV9	TRBD2	.	TRBJ2-7	CASSSGVAGGLPYEQYF	TGTGCCAGCAGCTCCGGGGTAGCGGGGGGCCTGCCTTACGAGCAGTACTTC
TRBV9	.	few	TRBJ2-2	CASTIDSSNTGELFF	TGTGCCAGCACCATCGACAGCTCGAACACCGGGGAGCTGTTTTTT
TRBV6-6	.	.	TRBJ1-1	CASRIDPGNTEAFF	TGTGCCAGCAGAATCGATCCAGGGAACACTGAAGCTTTCTTT
TRBV11-2	.	few	TRBJ1-3	CASSLYVSAGNTIYF	TGTGCCAGCAGCTTATATGTCTCCGCTGGAAACACCATATATTTT
TRBV9	TRBD1	.	TRBJ1-3	CASSVASRGHVGNTIYF	TGTGCCAGCAGCGTAGCAAGCAGGGGGCACGTAGGAAACACCATATATTTT
TRBV6-1	.	.	TRBJ2-7	CASSAGNSYEQYF	TGTGCCAGCAGTGCAGGGAACTCCTACGAGCAGTACTTC
TRBV6-5	TRBD1	.	TRBJ2-3	CASSAGQGGADTQYF	TGTGCCAGCAGTGCCGGACAGGGGGGTGCAGATACGCAGTATTTT
TRBV4-2	.	few	TRBJ1-2	CASSQGGQSNDGYTF	TGTGCCAGCAGCCAAGGAGGACAGTCCAACGATGGCTACACCTTC
TRBV29-1	.	.	TRBJ2-3	CSVVLPTDTRYF	TGCAGCGTTGTGCTCCCCACAGATACGCGGTATTTT
TRBV27	TRBD1	.	TRBJ2-7	CASSLRDRGGDEQYF	TGTGCCAGCAGTTTACGGGACAGGGGTGGCGACGAGCAGTACTTC
TRBV4-1	.	once	TRBJ1-4	CASSQTTTVEIGKLFF	TGCGCCAGCAGCCAAACAACAACAGTGGAAATTGGAAAACTGTTTTTT
TRBV30	TRBD2	.	TRBJ2-5	CAWSVARAGGPVQETQYF	TGTGCCTGGAGTGTAGCCCGAGCGGGGGGTCCCGTCCAAGAGACCCAGTACTTC
TRBV27	TRBD1	.	TRBJ1-2	CASSSGQGPNYGYTF	TGTGCCAGCAGTTCGGGACAGGGTCCTAACTATGGCTACACCTTC
TRBV7-3	TRBD1	.	TRBJ1-4	CASSYTGGSDEKLFF	TGTGCCAGCAGTTACACAGGGGGCTCGGATGAAAAACTGTTTTTT
TRBV19	.	.	TRBJ2-1	CASSVSGTPIVEQFF	TGTGCCAGTAGTGTATCCGGGACTCCAATAGTTGAGCAGTTCTTC
TRBV18	TRBD1	.	TRBJ2-7	CASSPPDRVGSYEQYF	TGTGCCAGCTCACCACCGGACAGGGTCGGCTCCTACGAGCAGTACTTC
TRBV5-1	TRBD1	.	TRBJ2-7	CASSWGGQGSEQYF	TGCGCCAGCAGCTGGGGGGGACAGGGGAGCGAGCAGTACTTC
TRBV7-9	.	.	TRBJ2-7	CSSSLVLGTHEQYF	TGTTCCAGCAGCTTAGTGCTAGGGACTCACGAGCAGTACTTC
TRBV20-1	.	.	TRBJ1-2	CSVGRVNGYTF	TGCAGTGTCGGCAGGGTAAATGGCTACACCTTC
TRBV19	TRBD1	.	TRBJ1-5	CASSTQGTGILPQHF	TGTGCCAGTAGTACCCAAGGGACAGGGATTTTGCCCCAGCATTTT
TRBV11-2	TRBD1	once	TRBJ2-1	CASSLYAGTGEYNEQFF	TGTGCCAGCAGCTTGTACGCCGGGACAGGGGAGTACAATGAGCAGTTCTTC
TRBV9	.	.	TRBJ1-1	CASSVAVNTEAFF	TGTGCCAGCAGCGTGGCGGTGAACACTGAAGCTTTCTTT
TRBV5-1	TRBD1	.	TRBJ2-1	CASSLGDREYNEQFF	TGCGCCAGCAGCTTGGGGGACAGGGAGTACAATGAGCAGTTCTTC
TRBV5-1	.	.	TRBJ1-1	CASSLDTGMVTEAFF	TGCGCCAGCAGCTTGGATACGGGAATGGTCACTGAAGCTTTCTTT
TRBV19	.	.	TRBJ2-5	CASSRGQPKETQYF	TGTGCCAGTAGTAGAGGCCAACCGAAAGAGACCCAGTACTTC
TRBV7-6	TRBD1	.	TRBJ2-1	CASSLEPGGLYNEQFF	TGTGCCAGCAGCTTAGAGCCAGGGGGCCTCTACAATGAGCAGTTCTTC
TRBV28	.	.	TRBJ2-1	CASTRVNEQFF	TGTGCCAGCACGAGGGTCAATGAGCAGTTCTTC
TRBV29-1	TRBD2	.	TRBJ2-1	CSVTIRLAGGWALRNNEQFF	TGCAGCGTTACAATCCGACTAGCGGGGGGGTGGGCTCTTAGGAACAATGAGCAGTTCTTC
TRBV28	TRBD2	.	TRBJ2-7	CAISGLADVYEQYF	TGTGCCATCTCGGGACTAGCCGACGTCTACGAGCAGTACTTC
TRBV27	.	.	TRBJ1-6	CASSPPGKISPLHF	TGTGCCAGCAGCCCCCCCGGGAAGATTTCACCCCTCCACTTT
TRBV11-2	.	.	TRBJ1-2	CASSLGATNYGYTF	TGTGCCAGCAGCTTAGGGGCAACTAACTATGGCTACACCTTC
TRBV28	.	.	TRBJ2-3	CASSRQLDTQYF	TGTGCCAGCAGTCGACAGCTAGATACGCAGTATTTT
TRBV6-1	.	.	TRBJ1-1	CAISARQPNTEAFF	TGTGCCATCAGTGCGAGACAGCCGAACACTGAAGCTTTCTTT
TRBV27	.	.	TRBJ2-2	CASSRRKNTGELFF	TGTGCCAGCAGTCGGCGGAAGAACACCGGGGAGCTGTTTTTT
TRBV6-5	.	.	TRBJ1-5	CASRRSASNQPQHF	TGTGCCAGCAGAAGAAGCGCGAGCAATCAGCCCCAGCATTTT
TRBV6-6	.	.	TRBJ2-4	CASSSTGLAKNIQYF	TGTGCCAGCAGTTCAACGGGACTAGCCAAAAACATTCAGTACTTC
TRBV2	TRBD2	.	TRBJ2-3	CASTTTSGAYTQYF	TGTGCCAGCACCACGACTAGCGGGGCATATACGCAGTATTTT
TRBV7-6	TRBD2	.	TRBJ2-1	CASSLRASGGGRNEQFF	TGTGCCAGCAGCTTACGAGCTAGCGGGGGGGGCCGAAATGAGCAGTTCTTC
TRBV11-2	.	.	TRBJ1-5	CASSLDAQGNQPQHF	TGTGCCAGCAGCTTAGATGCCCAGGGAAATCAGCCCCAGCATTTT
TRBV5-1	.	.	TRBJ1-2	CASSLGQAKGYTF	TGCGCCAGCAGCTTGGGACAGGCCAAGGGCTACACCTTC
TRBV29-1	TRBD2	.	TRBJ2-4	CSVRVGLSGRAGAKNIQYF	TGCAGCGTTCGGGTGGGGCTTAGCGGGAGGGCCGGGGCCAAAAACATTCAGTACTTC